This T cell receptor (beta chain) appears in the sequencing data of a study of CD8+ T cells in alopecia areata. For the study at large: Patients in the treated group were given tofacitinib by mouth, 5 to 10 mg twice a day. Study outcomes and limitations: Clonality in lesional scalp, especially alopecia totalis/universalis, exceeded that of normal scalp.

From alopecia areata patients, lesional scalp punch biopsies and peripheral blood were collected. Using a FACSAria, the CD4+ and CD8+ T cells were sorted from the PBMCs. Remarks on this clone: The antigen is unknown.

Following extraction, RNA underwent reverse transcription to cDNA, which served as the sequencing template. Measured with immunoSEQ multiplex PCR; TCRdb has only the in-frame clones, and not every one. The repertoire has about 130,000 clones, around three fifths of them found once; the top ten carry 4.5%. This CDR3 has 16 residues. Trimming cost V 3 bases and J 0 bases; bases outside gene matches: 7. Germline V gene data show CDR1 as SQVTM and CDR2 as ANQGSEA. The origin of this receptor is a human donor with alopecia areata. This material consisted of CD4+ T cells sorted from blood, taken at week 0. The J gene is TRBJ2-3, the V gene TRBV29-1; 9 positions match TRBD2. The CDR3 loop is CSVEKLLAGSTDTQYF. Here the CDR3 DNA reads TGCAGCGTTGAGAAACTTCTAGCGGGGAGCACAGATACGCAGTATTTT.